This TCR beta chain was documented in a study of T cells in Graves' hyperthyroidism and ophthalmopathy. General study results and limits: The model made its ophthalmopathy prediction, and onset followed a median roughly 6.5 months later. Ophthalmopathy could be told apart from stable hyperthyroidism with a 13 V-J model. Appearing also in blood were most of the thyroid clonotypes expanded above 0.001.

Amplified regions were TCR beta CDR3 sequences from RNA transcripts. An initial round of RT-PCR targeting the TCR CDR3 relied on the HTBI primer set. One entry per CDR3 protein results from TCRdb running MiXCR on the multiplex PCR reads. The sample records roughly 280,000 distinct CDR3 sequences, around 22% being singletons. Clinical symptoms, serum thyroxine, TRAb, thyroid ultrasound and orbital computed tomography informed diagnoses. This CDR3 is 11 amino acids long. V lost 6 bases and J 7 bases, leaving 6 bases between the germline ends. Per the germline V gene, CDR1 is KGHDR and CDR2 is SFDVKD. Remarks on this clonotype: The antigen is not known.

What was sequenced was blood. This clonotype was sampled from a man aged 30 to 45 with Graves' ophthalmopathy. This chain links TRBV24-1 with TRBJ2-1; D is ambiguous. DNA for the CDR3: TGTGCCACCAGTTGGGATAATGAGCAGTTCTTC. Protein product: CATSWDNEQFF.